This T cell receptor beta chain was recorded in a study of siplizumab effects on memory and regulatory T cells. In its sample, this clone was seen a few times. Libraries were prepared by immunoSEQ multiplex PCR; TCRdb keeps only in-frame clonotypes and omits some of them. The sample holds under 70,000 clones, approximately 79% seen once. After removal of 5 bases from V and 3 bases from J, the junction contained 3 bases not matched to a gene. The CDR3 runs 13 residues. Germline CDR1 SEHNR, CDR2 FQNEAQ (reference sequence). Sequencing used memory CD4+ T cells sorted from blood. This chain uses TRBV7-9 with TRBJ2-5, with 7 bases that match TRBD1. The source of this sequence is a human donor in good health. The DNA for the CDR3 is TGTGCCAGCAGCCCCCAGGGGGAAGAGACCCAGTACTTC. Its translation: CASSPQGEETQYF.